Included here is one TCR beta chain sequence, with context. The record originates from a study of T cell changes during pregnancy in multiple sclerosis. This CDR3 has 17 residues. The V end lost 0 bases, the J end lost 0 bases, and 15 bases lay between the germline ends. In germline, CDR1 is MNHEY, CDR2 SMNVEV (reference sequence). Assay: immunoSEQ multiplex PCR; the TCRdb copy retains only in-frame clones and omits some. The top ten clones hold 0.3% to 0.4% of a sample with 45,000 to 50,000 clones, around nine tenths of them seen once. The specimen was CD4+ T cells from peripheral blood mononuclear cells, collected in the second trimester of pregnancy. The chain carries TRBV27 and TRBJ2-7; D possibly corresponds to TRBD2 (6 bases). The source of this sequence is a female donor in good health, enrolled as a control in a pregnancy study. The CDR3 coding sequence is TGTGCCAGCAGTTTATCTCAGTTTGTGGGGGGCTCCTACGAGCAGTACTTC. Amino acids: CASSLSQFVGGSYEQYF.